This T cell receptor (beta chain) was observed in a study of blood T cell repertoires in COVID-19. As for the study in general: The analysed material was cDNA or gDNA that came from T cells, B-cell-depleted T cells, or PBMCs.

Only a few counts were recorded for this clone. The protocol was immunoSEQ multiplex PCR, while the TCRdb copy is restricted to in-frame clones and leaves out a portion. In the table there are around 130,000 clones, 80% to 85% of which are singletons. The length of the CDR3 is 16 residues. J was trimmed by 4 bases and V by 5 bases; bases with no gene match: 8. CDR1 is MGHDK, CDR2 SYGVNS, per germline. The V call is TRBV25-1, the J call TRBJ2-1; 10 bases align to TRBD2. Sequencing was carried out using peripheral blood. The source of this sequence is a human donor in a cohort sampled during active COVID-19. CDR3 in DNA: TGTGCCAGCAGTACGCCCCTAGCGGGGGATTACAATGAGCAGTTCTTC. Amino acids: CASSTPLAGDYNEQFF.